The T cell receptor beta chain under discussion was sequenced for a study of T cell responses to AZD1222 COVID-19 vaccine. Findings of the study overall: Seropositivity was recorded at baseline in only 5 or 6 AZD1222 recipients. Nearly half of the spike-specific TCRs reportedly recognize variant regions that carry no mutations.

The germline gives CDR1 SEHNR, CDR2 FQNEAQ (reference sequence). Trimming took 7 bases from V and 4 from J, leaving 13 bases between them. The CDR3 has 13 residues. The assay was immunoSEQ multiplex PCR, and TCRdb's table has in-frame clones only and misses some. The sample has 120,000 or so clones, around 90% seen once; the top ten hold around 30%. Notes on this clone: Its target is not known.

The specimen comprised peripheral blood, sampled on day 0 of AZD1222 vaccination. The chain has TRBV7-9 and TRBJ1-1, with D uncertain. The receptor was derived from an adult in good health. CDR3 nucleotides: TGTGCCAGCACCGATCACGGGCGCACTGAAGCTTTCTTT. The encoded protein is CASTDHGRTEAFF.